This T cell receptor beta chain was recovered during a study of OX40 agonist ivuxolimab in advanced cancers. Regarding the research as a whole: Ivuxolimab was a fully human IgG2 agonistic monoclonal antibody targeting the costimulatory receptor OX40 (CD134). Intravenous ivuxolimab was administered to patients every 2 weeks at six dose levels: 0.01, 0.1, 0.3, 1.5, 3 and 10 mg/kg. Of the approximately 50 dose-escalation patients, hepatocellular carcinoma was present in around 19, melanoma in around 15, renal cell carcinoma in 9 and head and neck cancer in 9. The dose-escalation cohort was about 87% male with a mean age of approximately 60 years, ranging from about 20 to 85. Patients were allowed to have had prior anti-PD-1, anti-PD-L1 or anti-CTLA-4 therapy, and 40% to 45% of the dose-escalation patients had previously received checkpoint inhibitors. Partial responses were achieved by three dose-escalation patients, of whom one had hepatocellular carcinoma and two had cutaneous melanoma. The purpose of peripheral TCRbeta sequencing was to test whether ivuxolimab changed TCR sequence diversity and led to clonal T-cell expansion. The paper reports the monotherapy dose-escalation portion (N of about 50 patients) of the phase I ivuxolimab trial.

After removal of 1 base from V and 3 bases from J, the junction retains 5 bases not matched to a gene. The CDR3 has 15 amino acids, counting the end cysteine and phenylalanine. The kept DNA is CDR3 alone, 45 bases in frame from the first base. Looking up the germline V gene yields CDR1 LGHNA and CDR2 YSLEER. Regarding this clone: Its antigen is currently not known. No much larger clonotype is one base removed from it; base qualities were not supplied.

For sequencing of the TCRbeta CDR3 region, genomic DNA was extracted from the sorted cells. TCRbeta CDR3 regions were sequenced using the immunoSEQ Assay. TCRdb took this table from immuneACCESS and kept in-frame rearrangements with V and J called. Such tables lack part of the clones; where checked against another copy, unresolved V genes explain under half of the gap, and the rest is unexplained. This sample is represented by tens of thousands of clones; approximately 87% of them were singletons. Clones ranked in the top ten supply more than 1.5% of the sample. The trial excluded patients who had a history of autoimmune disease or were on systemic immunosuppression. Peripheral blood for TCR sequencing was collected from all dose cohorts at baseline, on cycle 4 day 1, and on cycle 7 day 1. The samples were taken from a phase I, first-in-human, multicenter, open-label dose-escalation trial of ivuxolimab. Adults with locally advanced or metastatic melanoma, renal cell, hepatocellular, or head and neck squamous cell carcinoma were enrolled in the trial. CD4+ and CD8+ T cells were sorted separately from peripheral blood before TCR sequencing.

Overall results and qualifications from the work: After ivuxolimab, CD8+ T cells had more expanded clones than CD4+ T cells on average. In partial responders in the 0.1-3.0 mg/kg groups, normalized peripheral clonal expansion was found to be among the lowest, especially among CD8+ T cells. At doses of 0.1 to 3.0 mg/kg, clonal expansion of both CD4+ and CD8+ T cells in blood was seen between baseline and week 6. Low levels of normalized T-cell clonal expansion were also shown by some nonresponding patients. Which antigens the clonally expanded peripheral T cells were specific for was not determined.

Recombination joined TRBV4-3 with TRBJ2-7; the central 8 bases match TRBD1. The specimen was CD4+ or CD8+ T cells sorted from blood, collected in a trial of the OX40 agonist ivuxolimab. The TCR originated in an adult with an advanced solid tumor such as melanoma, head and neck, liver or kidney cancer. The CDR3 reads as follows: CASSQAPGQGYEQYF. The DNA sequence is TGCGCCAGCAGCCAAGCCCCCGGACAGGGCTACGAGCAGTACTTC.